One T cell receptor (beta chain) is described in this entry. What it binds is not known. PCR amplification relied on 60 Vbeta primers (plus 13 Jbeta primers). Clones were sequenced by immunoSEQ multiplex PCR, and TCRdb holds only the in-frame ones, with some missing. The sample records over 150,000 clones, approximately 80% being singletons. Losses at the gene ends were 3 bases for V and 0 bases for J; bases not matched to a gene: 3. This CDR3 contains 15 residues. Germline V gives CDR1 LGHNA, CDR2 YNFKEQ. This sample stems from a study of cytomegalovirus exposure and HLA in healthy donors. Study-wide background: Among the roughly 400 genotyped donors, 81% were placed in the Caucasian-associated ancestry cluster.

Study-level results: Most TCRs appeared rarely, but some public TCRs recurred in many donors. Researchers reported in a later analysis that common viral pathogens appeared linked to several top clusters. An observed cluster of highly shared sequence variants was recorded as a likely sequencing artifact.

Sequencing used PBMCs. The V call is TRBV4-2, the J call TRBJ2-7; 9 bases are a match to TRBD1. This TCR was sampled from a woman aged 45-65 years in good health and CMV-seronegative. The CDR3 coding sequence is TGTGCCAGCAGCCATGGACAGGGGCCCTCCTACGAGCAGTACTTC. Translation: CASSHGQGPSYEQYF.